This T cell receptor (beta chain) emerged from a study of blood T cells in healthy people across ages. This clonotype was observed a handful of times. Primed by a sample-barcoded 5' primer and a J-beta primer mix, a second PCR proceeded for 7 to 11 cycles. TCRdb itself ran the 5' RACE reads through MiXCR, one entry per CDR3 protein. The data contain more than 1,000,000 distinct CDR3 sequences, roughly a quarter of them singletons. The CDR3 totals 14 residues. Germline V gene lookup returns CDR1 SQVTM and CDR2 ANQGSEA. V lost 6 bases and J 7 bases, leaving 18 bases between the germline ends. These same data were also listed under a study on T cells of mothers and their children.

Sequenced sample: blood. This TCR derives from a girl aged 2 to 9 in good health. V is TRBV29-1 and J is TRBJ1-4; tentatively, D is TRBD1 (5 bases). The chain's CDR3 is CSVEIRERGEKLFF. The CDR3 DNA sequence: TGCAGCGTCGAAATCCGGGAAAGGGGTGAAAAACTGTTTTTT.